One and the same sample provided the 15 T cell receptor beta chains below, sequenced in a study of response to subunit inactivated influenza vaccine. In TCRdb, the RT-PCR reads were re-called with MiXCR into one record per CDR3 protein. There are about 520,000 distinct CDR3 sequences in the sample; around 9.9% occur only once, and 12% lies in the top ten. Material: PBMCs from blood, obtained roughly 47 days after vaccination. The receptors shown here come from a man aged 50-60 years who received an inactivated influenza vaccine.

The rearrangement links TRBV10-3 to TRBJ2-3; the match to TRBD1 covers 8 bases. The CDR3 is made up of 17 amino acids. After removal of 5 bases from V and 2 bases from J, the junction contained 12 bases not matched to a gene. The germline CDR1 and CDR2 sequences are ENHRY and SYGVKD. The CDR3 is CAISPRQGLKTTDTQYF. As DNA, the CDR3 is TGTGCCATCAGTCCCAGACAGGGGCTTAAAACCACAGATACGCAGTATTTT.

The J gene is TRBJ2-1, the V gene TRBV11-2, with 8 bases identical to TRBD2. Per germline, CDR1 SGHAT and CDR2 FQNNGV. The ends lost 4 bases at V and 6 bases at J; junction bases unmatched: 8. The CDR3 has 15 residues. The CDR3 loop is CASSSLAGKSNEQFF. The DNA of the CDR3 is TGTGCCAGCAGCTCTTTAGCGGGAAAAAGCAATGAGCAGTTCTTC.

In its sample, this clonotype was seen many times. The chain recombines TRBV12-3 or TRBV12-4 with TRBJ1-1; 9 nucleotides match TRBD1. Trimming took 4 bases from V and 4 from J; bases not matched to a gene: 1. The CDR3 extends over 13 amino acids. The DNA of the CDR3 is TGTGCCAGCAGTTCGACAGGGGGCACTGAAGCTTTCTTT. Translation: CASSSTGGTEAFF.

This clonotype was detected a few times. The J gene is TRBJ2-5, the V gene TRBV7-8; 7 positions agree with TRBD1. Germline CDR1 is SGHVS and CDR2 is FQNEAQ. The CDR3 is made up of 13 amino acids. With 5 bases clipped from V and 6 bases from J, the junction kept 6 bases outside the gene matches. In DNA, the CDR3 is TGTGCCAGCAGCGGATACAGGGGAAAGACCCAGTACTTC. It codes for CASSGYRGKTQYF.

The rearrangement uses TRBV4-1 and TRBJ2-1, with 7 bases matching TRBD1. CDR1 is MGHRA and CDR2 is YSYEKL in the germline V gene. The V segment lost 1 base and the J segment 4 bases; nucleotides outside the gene matches: 7. The CDR3 runs to 16 residues. The DNA for the CDR3 is TGCGCCAGCAGCCAAGGAGGGGACAGAGTATACAATGAGCAGTTCTTC. It codes for CASSQGGDRVYNEQFF.

The V gene is TRBV12-3 or TRBV12-4, the J gene TRBJ1-2; D possibly corresponds to TRBD1 (5 bases). The CDR3 sequence is 16 residues long. Trimming shortened V by 5 bases and J by 1 base, and 17 bases separated the two germline ends. The CDR3 region is CASSAWGGVNNYGYTF. The CDR3 DNA is TGTGCCAGCAGTGCATGGGGGGGGGTTAATAACTATGGCTACACCTTC.

V is TRBV29-1 and J is TRBJ2-5, with a tentative D call TRBD1 (5 bases). Germline V CDR1 and CDR2: SQVTM, ANQGSEA. Trimming pared 2 bases from V and 5 bases from J, leaving 9 bases between. There are 12 residues in the CDR3. CDR3 nucleotides: TGCAGCGTTGAACAGGGAACCGAGACCCAGTACTTC. It is translated as CSVEQGTETQYF.

In its sample, this clonotype was seen a few times. The CDR3 region has the DNA TGCGCCAGCAGCCACCGTAGGGACAGGGATGAAAAACTGTTTTTT. Its protein product is CASSHRRDRDEKLFF. V is TRBV4-1 and J is TRBJ1-4; the match to TRBD1 covers 9 bases. The germline V gene encodes CDR1 MGHRA and CDR2 YSYEKL. J lost 6 bases, V lost 3 bases, and 5 bases had no gene match. The CDR3 is 15 residues long.

The genes are TRBV6-2 or TRBV6-3 and TRBJ2-2, with D hard to call. Germline-derived CDR1 and CDR2 are MNHEY and SVGEGT. Between the trimmed V and J ends, which lost 4 bases and 5 bases, there was a span of 11 bases. The CDR3 extends over 14 amino acids. CDR3 sequence: CASSSPSQTGELFF. CDR3 coding DNA: TGTGCCAGCAGTTCACCTAGTCAAACCGGGGAGCTGTTTTTT.

The rearrangement links TRBV3-1 to TRBJ2-5; TRBD1 or TRBD2 may be the D gene (5 bases each). The CDR3 extends over 15 amino acids. Germline CDR1 is LGHDT and CDR2 is YNNKEL (reference sequence). V lost 1 base and J lost 11, with 20 bases in between. CDR3 DNA: TGTGCCAGCAGCCAAGGTGGGACGTCTACGAGCCCTCAGTACTTC. It codes for CASSQGGTSTSPQYF.

This clonotype was picked up many times. The genes are TRBV20-1 and TRBJ1-1, with a weak D call TRBD1 (5 bases). The CDR3 consists of 13 residues. The germline V and J ends were trimmed by 3 bases and 5 bases, with 13 bases remaining between them. CDR1 is DFQATT and CDR2 is SNEGSKA in the germline V gene (reference sequence). The CDR3, as DNA: TGCAGTGCTAGTGTCGGGGCAGAGACTGAAGCTTTCTTT. Translating it yields CSASVGAETEAFF.

Regarding this clonotype: A read error may be the cause here, since a much bigger clone is one base away. V and J are TRBV7-2 and TRBJ2-1; no clear D gene. The germline gives CDR1 SGHTA, CDR2 FQGNSA. The CDR3 is made up of 14 amino acids. The CDR3 DNA is TGTGCCAGCAGCTTAGTTTCGGGTCGGAATGAGGAGTTCTTC. This translates into CASSLVSGRNEEFF.

This clonotype has more than one count but fewer than ten. This rearrangement joins TRBV7-9 to TRBJ2-1, with TRBD2 as a possible D gene (6 bases). The CDR3 runs 15 residues. V lost 5 bases to trimming and J lost 6 bases, with 17 bases between them. Germline CDR1 SEHNR, CDR2 FQNEAQ (reference sequence). The CDR3 DNA is TGTGCCAGCAGCCCAGGGAGGAATGGCTTCAATGAGCAGTTCTTC. Translation gives CASSPGRNGFNEQFF.

This rearrangement joins TRBV5-1 to TRBJ2-7; 7 bases fit TRBD1. Germline V lookup: CDR1 SGHRS, CDR2 YFSETQ. With V trimmed by 4 bases and J by 0 bases, 7 bases remained unmatched. This CDR3 is 15 amino acids long. Here the CDR3 reads CASSKGQSSSYEQYF. The CDR3 DNA reads TGCGCCAGCAGCAAGGGACAGTCGAGCTCCTACGAGCAGTACTTC.

This rearrangement joins TRBV12-3 or TRBV12-4 to TRBJ1-2; D is ambiguous. Trimming removed 5 bases at V and 3 bases at J, with 10 bases between. This CDR3 has 13 amino acids. The DNA of the CDR3 is TGTGCCAGCAGTACACAATCGGACTATGGCTACACCTTC. It is translated as CASSTQSDYGYTF.